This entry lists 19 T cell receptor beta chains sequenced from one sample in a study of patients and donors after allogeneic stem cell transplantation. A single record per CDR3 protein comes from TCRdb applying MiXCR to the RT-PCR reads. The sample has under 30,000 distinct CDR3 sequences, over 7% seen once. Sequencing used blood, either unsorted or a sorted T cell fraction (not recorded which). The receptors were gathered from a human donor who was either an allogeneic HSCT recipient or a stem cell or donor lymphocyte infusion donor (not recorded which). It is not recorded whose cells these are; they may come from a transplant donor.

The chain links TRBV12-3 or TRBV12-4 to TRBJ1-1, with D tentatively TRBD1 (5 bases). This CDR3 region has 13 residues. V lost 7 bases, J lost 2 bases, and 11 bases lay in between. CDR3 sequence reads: CASTSRVNTEAFF. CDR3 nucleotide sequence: TGTGCCAGCACTAGCAGGGTAAACACTGAAGCTTTCTTT.

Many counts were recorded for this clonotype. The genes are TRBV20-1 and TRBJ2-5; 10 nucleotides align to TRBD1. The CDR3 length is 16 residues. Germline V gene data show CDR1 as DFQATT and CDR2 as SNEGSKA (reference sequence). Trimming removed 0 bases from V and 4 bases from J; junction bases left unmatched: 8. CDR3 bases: TGCAGTGCTAGAGATAATGACAGGGGGCAGGTAGAGACCCAGTACTTC. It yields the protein CSARDNDRGQVETQYF.

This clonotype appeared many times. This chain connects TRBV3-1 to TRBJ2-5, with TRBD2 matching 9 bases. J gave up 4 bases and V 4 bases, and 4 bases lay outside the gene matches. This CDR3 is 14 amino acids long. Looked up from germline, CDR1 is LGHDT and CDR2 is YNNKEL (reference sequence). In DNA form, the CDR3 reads TGTGCCAGCAGCCGCGGGGGGGCAGGAGAGACCCAGTACTTC. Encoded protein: CASSRGGAGETQYF.

CDR3 loop: CASSSPSMGREQYF. In nucleotides, the CDR3 is TGTGCCAGCAGTTCCCCCTCGATGGGCCGAGAGCAGTACTTC. The V and J genes are TRBV28 and TRBJ2-7; no definite D call. The V and J ends lost 4 bases and 7 bases respectively, with 17 bases between them. This CDR3 contains 14 residues. Germline lookup yields CDR1 MDHEN and CDR2 SYDVKM.

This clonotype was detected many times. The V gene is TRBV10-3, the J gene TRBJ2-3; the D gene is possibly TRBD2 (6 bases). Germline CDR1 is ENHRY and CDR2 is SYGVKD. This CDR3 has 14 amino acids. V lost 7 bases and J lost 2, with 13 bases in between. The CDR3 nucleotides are TGTGCCATCACAGTTAGCGGTAACACAGATACGCAGTATTTT. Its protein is CAITVSGNTDTQYF.

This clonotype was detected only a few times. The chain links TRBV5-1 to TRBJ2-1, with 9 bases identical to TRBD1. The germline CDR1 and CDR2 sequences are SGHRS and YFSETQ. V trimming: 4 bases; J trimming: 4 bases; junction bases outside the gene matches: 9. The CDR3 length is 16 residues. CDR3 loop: CASSMWGTGKYNEQFF. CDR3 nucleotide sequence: TGCGCCAGCAGCATGTGGGGGACAGGGAAATACAATGAGCAGTTCTTC.

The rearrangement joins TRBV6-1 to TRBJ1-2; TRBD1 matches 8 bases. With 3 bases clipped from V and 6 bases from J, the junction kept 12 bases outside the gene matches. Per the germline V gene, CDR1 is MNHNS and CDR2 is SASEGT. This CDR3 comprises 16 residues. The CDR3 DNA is TGTGCCAGCAGTGATTCTCAGGGGGCGTTCTCCCATGGCTACACCTTC. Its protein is CASSDSQGAFSHGYTF.

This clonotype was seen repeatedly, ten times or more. DNA of the CDR3: TGCGCCAGCAGCTTGGACAAAAGGACTAGCGGAGGGACCCAGTACTTC. Encoded protein: CASSLDKRTSGGTQYF. V and J are TRBV5-1 and TRBJ2-5, with TRBD2 matching over 10 bases. V shed 0 bases, J shed 7 bases, and the junction held 9 bases outside the gene matches. Germline loops: CDR1 SGHRS, CDR2 YFSETQ. The length of the CDR3 is 16 residues.

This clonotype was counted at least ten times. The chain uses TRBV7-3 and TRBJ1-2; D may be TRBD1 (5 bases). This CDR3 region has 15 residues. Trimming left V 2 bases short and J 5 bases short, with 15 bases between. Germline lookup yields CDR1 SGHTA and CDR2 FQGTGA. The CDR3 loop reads CASSLSRDGMYGYTF. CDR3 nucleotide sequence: TGTGCCAGCAGCTTATCCAGGGACGGAATGTATGGCTACACCTTC.

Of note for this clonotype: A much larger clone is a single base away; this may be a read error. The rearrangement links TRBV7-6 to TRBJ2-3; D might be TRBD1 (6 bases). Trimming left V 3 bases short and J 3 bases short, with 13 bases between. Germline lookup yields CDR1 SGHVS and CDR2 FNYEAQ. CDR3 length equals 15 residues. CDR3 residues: CASSFGQLRTDTQYF. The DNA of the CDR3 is TGTGCCAGCAGCTTCGGACAGCTCAGAACAGATACGCAGTATTTT.

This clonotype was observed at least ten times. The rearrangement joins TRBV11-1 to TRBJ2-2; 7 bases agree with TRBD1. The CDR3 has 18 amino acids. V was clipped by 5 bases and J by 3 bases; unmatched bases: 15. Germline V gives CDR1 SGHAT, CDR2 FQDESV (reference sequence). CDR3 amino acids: CASSTGTGEWWDTGELFF. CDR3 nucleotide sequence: TGTGCCAGCAGCACCGGTACAGGGGAATGGTGGGACACCGGGGAGCTGTTTTTT. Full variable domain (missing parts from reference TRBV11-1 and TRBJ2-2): EAEVAQSPRYKITEKSQAVAFWCDPISGHATLYWYRQILGQGPELLVQFQDESVVDDSQLPKDRFSAERLKGVDSTLKIQPAELGDSAMYLCASSTGTGEWWDTGELFFGEGSRLTVL.

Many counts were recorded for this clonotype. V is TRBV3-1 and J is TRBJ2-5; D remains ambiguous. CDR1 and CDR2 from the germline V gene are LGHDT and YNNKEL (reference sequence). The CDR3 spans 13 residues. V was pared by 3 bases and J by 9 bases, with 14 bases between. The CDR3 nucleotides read TGTGCCAGCAGCCATCACCCTAAGATGTCCCAGTACTTC. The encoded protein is CASSHHPKMSQYF.

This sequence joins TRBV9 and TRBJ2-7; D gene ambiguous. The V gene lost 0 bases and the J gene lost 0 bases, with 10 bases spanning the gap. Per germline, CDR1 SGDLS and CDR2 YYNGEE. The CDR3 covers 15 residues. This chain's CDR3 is CASSVGTASSYEQYF. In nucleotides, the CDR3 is TGTGCCAGCAGCGTAGGTACAGCGAGCTCCTACGAGCAGTACTTC.

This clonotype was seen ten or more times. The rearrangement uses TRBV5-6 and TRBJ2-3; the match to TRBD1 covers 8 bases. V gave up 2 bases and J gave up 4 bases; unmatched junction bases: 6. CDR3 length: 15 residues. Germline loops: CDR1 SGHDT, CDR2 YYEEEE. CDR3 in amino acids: CASSLGQGRSDTQYF. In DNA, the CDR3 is TGTGCCAGCAGCTTAGGACAGGGAAGGTCAGATACGCAGTATTTT.

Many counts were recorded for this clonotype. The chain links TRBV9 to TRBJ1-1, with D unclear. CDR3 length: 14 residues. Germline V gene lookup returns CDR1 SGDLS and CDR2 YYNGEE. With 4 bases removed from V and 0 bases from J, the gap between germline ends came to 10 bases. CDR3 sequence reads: CASSPRRMNTEAFF. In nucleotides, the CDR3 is TGTGCCAGCAGCCCCCGCAGGATGAACACTGAAGCTTTCTTT.

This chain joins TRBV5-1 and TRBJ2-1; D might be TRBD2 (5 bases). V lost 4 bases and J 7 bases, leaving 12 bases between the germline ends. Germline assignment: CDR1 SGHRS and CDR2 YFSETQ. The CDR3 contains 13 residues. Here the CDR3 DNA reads TGCGCCAGCAGCCCCGGGGTGGATAATGAGCAGTTCTTC. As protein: CASSPGVDNEQFF.

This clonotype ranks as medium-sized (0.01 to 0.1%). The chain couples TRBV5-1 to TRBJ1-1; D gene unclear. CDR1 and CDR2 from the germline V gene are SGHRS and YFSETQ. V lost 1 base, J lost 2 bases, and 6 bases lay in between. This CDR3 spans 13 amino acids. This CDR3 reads CASSLYDNTEAFF. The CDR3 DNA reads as TGCGCCAGCAGCTTGTATGATAACACTGAAGCTTTCTTT.

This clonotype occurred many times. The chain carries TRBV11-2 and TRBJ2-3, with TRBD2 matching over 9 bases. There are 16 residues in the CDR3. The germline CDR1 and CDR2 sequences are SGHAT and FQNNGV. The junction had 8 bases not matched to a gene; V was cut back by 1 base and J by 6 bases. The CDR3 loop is CASSLVGSGGYDTQYF. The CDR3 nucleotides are TGTGCCAGCAGCTTAGTGGGTAGCGGGGGATATGATACGCAGTATTTT. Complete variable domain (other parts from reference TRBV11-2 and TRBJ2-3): EAGVAQSPRYKIIEKRQSVAFWCNPISGHATLYWYQQILGQGPKLLIQFQNNGVVDDSQLPKDRFSAERLKGVDSTLKIQPAKLEDSAVYLCASSLVGSGGYDTQYFGPGTRLTVL.

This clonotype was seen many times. In DNA, the CDR3 is TGTGCCACCAGTGATTTCTCGGGAGTGAGCACAGATACGCAGTATTTT. Translated, it gives CATSDFSGVSTDTQYF. V usage is TRBV24-1 and J usage is TRBJ2-3, with D possibly being TRBD2 (6 bases). Germline V gene lookup returns CDR1 KGHDR and CDR2 SFDVKD. V was clipped by 1 base and J by 0 bases, with 10 bases between them. The CDR3 contains 16 residues.